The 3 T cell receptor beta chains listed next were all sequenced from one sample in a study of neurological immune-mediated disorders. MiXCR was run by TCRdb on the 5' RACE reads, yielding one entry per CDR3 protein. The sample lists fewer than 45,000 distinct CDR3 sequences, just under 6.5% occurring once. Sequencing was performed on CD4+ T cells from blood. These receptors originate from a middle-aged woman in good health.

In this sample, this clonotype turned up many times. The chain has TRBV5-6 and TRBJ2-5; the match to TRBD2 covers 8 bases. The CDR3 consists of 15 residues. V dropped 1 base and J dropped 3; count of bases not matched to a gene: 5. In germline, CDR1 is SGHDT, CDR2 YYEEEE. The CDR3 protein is CASSLTSGREETQYF. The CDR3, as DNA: TGTGCCAGCAGCTTGACCTCCGGGAGGGAAGAGACCCAGTACTTC. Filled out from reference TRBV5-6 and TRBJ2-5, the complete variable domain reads DAGVTQSPTHLIKTRGQQVTLRCSPKSGHDTVSWYQQALGQGPQFIFQYYEEEERQRGNFPDRFSGHQFPNYSSELNVNALLLGDSALYLCASSLTSGREETQYFGPGTRLLVL.

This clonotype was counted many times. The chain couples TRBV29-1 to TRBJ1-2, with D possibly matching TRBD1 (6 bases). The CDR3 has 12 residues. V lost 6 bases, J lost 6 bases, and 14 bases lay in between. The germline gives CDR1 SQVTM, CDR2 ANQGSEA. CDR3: CSVPDSFNGYTF. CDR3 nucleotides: TGCAGCGTCCCGGACAGTTTTAATGGCTACACCTTC. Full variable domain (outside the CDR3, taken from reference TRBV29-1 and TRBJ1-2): SAVISQKPSRDICQRGTSLTIQCQVDSQVTMMFWYRQQPGQSLTLIATANQGSEATYESGFVIDKFPISRPNLTFSTLTVSNMSPEDSSIYLCSVPDSFNGYTFGSGTRLTVV.

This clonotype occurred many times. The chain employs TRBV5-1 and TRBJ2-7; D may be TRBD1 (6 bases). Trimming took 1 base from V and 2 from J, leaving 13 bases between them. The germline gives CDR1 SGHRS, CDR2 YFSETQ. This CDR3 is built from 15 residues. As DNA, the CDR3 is TGCGCCAGCAGCTTGATTCGGCAGGGGCCCTACGAGCAGTACTTC. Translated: CASSLIRQGPYEQYF.